One sample yielded the 10 T cell receptor beta chains listed below, sequenced in a study of blood T cell repertoires in COVID-19. Profiled with immunoSEQ multiplex PCR; TCRdb holds only in-frame clones, not every one. The sample yields some 60,000 clones, 60% to 85% seen once. The sequenced sample consisted of peripheral blood. The receptors originated from a human donor in a cohort sampled during active COVID-19.

In its sample, this clone was seen many times. This chain connects TRBV4-1 to TRBJ2-3, with TRBD2 matching over 9 bases. CDR1 and CDR2 (germline): MGHRA, YSYEKL. The V and J ends lost 1 base and 5 bases, in that order; junction bases with no gene match: 7. This CDR3 comprises 16 residues. CDR3 loop: CASSQGTAGGQDTQYF. Here the CDR3 DNA reads TGCGCCAGCAGCCAAGGAACGGCGGGGGGGCAAGATACGCAGTATTTT.

CDR3 sequence reads: CASSLGQPQHF. DNA of the CDR3: TGTGCCAGCAGTTTGGGCCAGCCCCAGCATTTT. The chain recombines TRBV12-3 or TRBV12-4 with TRBJ1-5; D is uncertain. Deletions cut 3 bases from V and 7 bases from J, with 4 bases between. The CDR3 runs 11 residues.

This CDR3 is CAIKKSSDYGYTF. CDR3 coding DNA: TGTGCCATCAAAAAGAGTTCGGACTATGGCTACACCTTC. The gene calls are TRBV10-3 and TRBJ1-2; D remains unclear. The V gene's germline CDR1 is ENHRY and CDR2 SYGVKD. CDR3 length: 13 residues. V was clipped by 7 bases and J by 3 bases, with 12 bases between them.

This rearrangement joins TRBV28 to TRBJ1-5; perhaps TRBD1 as D (5 bases). This CDR3 comprises 16 residues. Trimming shortened V by 3 bases and J by 0 bases, and 12 bases separated the two germline ends. Germline V gene sequence: CDR1 MDHEN, CDR2 SYDVKM. CDR3 in DNA: TGTGCCAGCAGTTTCCGGGGGACCTTTAGCAATCAGCCCCAGCATTTT. This codes for CASSFRGTFSNQPQHF.

This clone was found once. The rearrangement links TRBV7-2 to TRBJ2-7; 8 bases fit TRBD1. Per germline, CDR1 SGHTA and CDR2 FQGNSA. The CDR3 extends over 15 amino acids. V was pared by 4 bases and J by 3 bases, with 8 bases of the junction left unmatched. The CDR3: CASSSSPRGRYEQYF. CDR3 DNA sequence: TGTGCCAGCAGCTCATCCCCCAGGGGGCGCTACGAGCAGTACTTC.

The genes are TRBV5-5 and TRBJ2-7; 8 bases align to TRBD2. The V gene end was trimmed by 3 bases and the J gene end by 4 bases; junction bases not matched to a gene: 6. The CDR3 has 14 amino acids. CDR1 is SGHKS and CDR2 is YYEKEE in the germline V gene (reference sequence). CDR3 region: CASSWNSGEYEQYF. CDR3 DNA sequence: TGTGCCAGCAGCTGGAATAGCGGGGAATACGAGCAGTACTTC. Filled out from reference TRBV5-5 and TRBJ2-7, the complete variable domain reads DAGVTQSPTHLIKTRGQQVTLRCSPISGHKSVSWYQQVLGQGPQFIFQYYEKEERGRGNFPDRFSARQFPNYSSELNVNALLLGDSALYLCASSWNSGEYEQYFGPGTRLTVT.

The rearrangement links TRBV10-3 to TRBJ2-5; D gene unclear. This CDR3 spans 13 amino acids. CDR1 and CDR2 (germline): ENHRY, SYGVKD. V was shortened by 0 bases and J by 2 bases, with 4 bases between the two germline ends. The DNA for the CDR3 is TGTGCCATCAGTGAGTCCCCACAAGAGACCCAGTACTTC. It yields the protein CAISESPQETQYF.

V gene TRBV28 combines with J gene TRBJ1-1; TRBD1 agrees at 8 bases. The CDR3 totals 16 residues. V shed 2 bases and J 4 bases; nucleotides not matched to a gene: 9. From germline, CDR1 is MDHEN and CDR2 SYDVKM. CDR3 protein: CASSLPGGAGSTEAFF. CDR3 bases: TGTGCCAGCAGTTTACCAGGGGGCGCAGGGAGCACTGAAGCTTTCTTT.

The chain combines TRBV7-6 with TRBJ2-1; 11 bases map to TRBD2. Looked up from germline, CDR1 is SGHVS and CDR2 is FNYEAQ. The junction had 3 bases not matched to a gene; V was cut back by 5 bases and J by 0 bases. The CDR3 length is 16 residues. CDR3 coding DNA: TGTGCCAGCAGCGGAACTAGCGGGAGCTCCTACAATGAGCAGTTCTTC. It translates to CASSGTSGSSYNEQFF.

The chain employs TRBV18 and TRBJ2-6, with TRBD1 matching over 8 bases. V was clipped by 5 bases and J by 0 bases; unmatched bases: 6. In germline, CDR1 is KGHSH, CDR2 LQKENI. The CDR3 is made up of 17 amino acids. CDR3 DNA: TGTGCCAGCTCATTAGGGACAGGAGGCTCTGGGGCCAACGTCCTGACTTTC. It is translated as CASSLGTGGSGANVLTF.